A selection of T cell receptor beta chains follows, all from one sample in a study of blood T cell repertoires in COVID-19. The protocol was immunoSEQ multiplex PCR, while the TCRdb copy is restricted to in-frame clones and leaves out a portion. The sample records over 120,000 clones, roughly 76% being singletons. Sequenced input: peripheral blood. Receptors were obtained from a woman in her forties or fifties with active or convalescent COVID-19. CDR3s include the opening cysteine and the closing phenylalanine or tryptophan. The order of the fields is J gene, D gene, V gene, clone size, CDR3 protein, CDR3 DNA. D genes are given only for firm matches. Some rows mark clone size as missing; the rest say once, few, many or name a class of expanded clone.

TRBJ1-5,NA,TRBV7-3,NA,CASSRTNNRVVNQPQHF,TGTGCCAGCAGCCGCACTAATAACAGGGTAGTAAATCAGCCCCAGCATTTT
TRBJ1-6,NA,TRBV28,NA,CASSLGRYPSHYNSPLHF,TGTGCCAGCAGTTTGGGCAGGTACCCGTCTCACTATAATTCACCCCTCCACTTT
TRBJ2-3,TRBD2,TRBV2,NA,CASRGTTSGEVRF,TGTGCCAGCAGGGGAACTACTAGCGGGGAGGTCCGTTTT
TRBJ1-3,NA,TRBV4-2,NA,CASSPVDNASGNTIYF,TGTGCCAGCAGCCCAGTAGACAACGCCTCTGGAAACACCATATATTTT
TRBJ1-5,NA,TRBV7-2,NA,CASSLVLGGIGPQHF,TGTGCCAGCAGCTTAGTTCTAGGAGGGATCGGGCCCCAGCATTTT
TRBJ1-2,TRBD1,TRBV19,NA,CASSIGTGGGYTF,TGTGCCAGTAGTATCGGGACAGGGGGTGGCTACACCTTC
TRBJ2-7,TRBD1,TRBV18,NA,CASSLSTGVAYEQYF,TGTGCCAGCTCACTTTCGACAGGGGTCGCCTACGAGCAGTACTTC
TRBJ2-7,NA,TRBV11-2,NA,CASSRSRGGYHEQYF,TGTGCCAGCAGCCGATCGCGTGGGGGGTACCACGAGCAGTACTTC
TRBJ2-5,TRBD1,TRBV30,NA,CAWNRDRPQETQYF,TGTGCCTGGAACCGGGACAGGCCCCAAGAGACCCAGTACTTC
TRBJ1-1,NA,TRBV25-1,NA,CASSEYSQAFF,TGTGCCAGCAGTGAGTATAGCCAAGCTTTCTTT
TRBJ1-5,NA,TRBV6-8,NA,CASSYPRDNSNQPQHF,TGTGCCAGCAGTTACCCCAGGGATAATAGCAATCAGCCCCAGCATTTT
TRBJ2-1,TRBD1,TRBV4-3,few,CASSLRTDRGNYNEQFF,TGCGCCAGCAGCCTCCGAACGGACAGGGGAAACTACAATGAGCAGTTCTTC
TRBJ2-1,TRBD2,TRBV6-4,NA,CASSDPGLAVYNEQFF,TGTGCCAGCAGTGACCCGGGACTAGCGGTTTACAATGAGCAGTTCTTC
TRBJ1-2,TRBD1,TRBV19,few,CASSTGQGPNYGYTF,TGTGCCAGTAGTACCGGACAGGGCCCTAACTATGGCTACACCTTC
TRBJ2-5,NA,TRBV5-5,NA,CASSLRAPGGETQYF,TGTGCCAGCAGCCTACGGGCACCCGGCGGGGAGACCCAGTACTTC
TRBJ2-7,NA,TRBV7-8,NA,CASSLGGTKYEQYF,TGTGCCAGCAGCTTAGGCGGGACCAAGTACGAGCAGTACTTC
TRBJ2-5,TRBD2,TRBV4-3,NA,CASSQRTGLAGGRMREETQYF,TGCGCCAGCAGCCAACGCACCGGACTAGCGGGGGGCCGGATGAGGGAAGAGACCCAGTACTTC
TRBJ2-7,NA,TRBV11-2,NA,CASSSLWGDGYEQYF,TGTGCCAGCAGCTCCCTTTGGGGAGATGGCTACGAGCAGTACTTC
TRBJ2-1,TRBD2,TRBV6-1,NA,CASSESSGSLGEQFF,TGTGCCAGCAGTGAAAGTAGCGGGAGTTTAGGCGAGCAGTTCTTC
TRBJ2-2,NA,TRBV7-2,NA,CASQPGANTGELFF,TGTGCCAGCCAGCCGGGAGCGAACACCGGGGAGCTGTTTTTT
TRBJ2-5,NA,TRBV7-7,NA,CASSLATGMGAETQYF,TGTGCCAGCAGCTTAGCAACAGGGATGGGGGCTGAGACCCAGTACTTC
TRBJ1-4,NA,TRBV19,NA,CASSQTAVSELFF,TGTGCCAGTAGTCAGACAGCCGTATCGGAACTGTTTTTT
TRBJ1-2,NA,TRBV6-5,NA,CASSKEGGVRDGYTF,TGTGCCAGCAGCAAAGAAGGTGGGGTGAGGGATGGCTACACCTTC
TRBJ1-1,NA,TRBV5-1,few,CASSGRGETEAFF,TGCGCCAGCAGCGGAAGGGGTGAAACTGAAGCTTTCTTT
TRBJ2-2,TRBD1,TRBV14,many,CASSQRGQGVKTNTGELFF,TGTGCCAGCAGCCAGAGGGGACAGGGGGTCAAGACGAACACCGGGGAGCTGTTTTTT
TRBJ2-7,NA,TRBV7-2,NA,CASSLYGGRYEQYF,TGTGCCAGCAGCTTATATGGGGGGAGATACGAGCAGTACTTC
TRBJ1-2,NA,TRBV7-9,NA,CASSPDLSRGNYGYTF,TGTGCCAGCAGCCCCGATTTGAGTCGCGGGAACTATGGCTACACCTTC
TRBJ2-3,NA,TRBV2,NA,CASSVNRANTDTQYF,TGTGCCAGCAGTGTAAACAGGGCAAACACAGATACGCAGTATTTT
TRBJ2-3,NA,TRBV19,NA,CASSGRDTQYF,TGTGCCAGTTCAGGGCGAGATACGCAGTATTTT
TRBJ2-1,TRBD1,TRBV6-2/TRBV6-3,NA,CASSPGTGETNEQFF,TGTGCCAGCAGCCCCGGGACAGGGGAGACAAATGAGCAGTTCTTC
TRBJ1-5,TRBD1,TRBV19,NA,CASSIWAGQGGQPQHF,TGTGCCAGTAGTATCTGGGCGGGACAGGGAGGTCAGCCCCAGCATTTT
TRBJ1-6,NA,TRBV4-3,NA,CASSQERLKNSPLHF,TGCGCCAGCAGCCAAGAGAGACTGAAGAATTCACCCCTCCACTTT
TRBJ2-1,TRBD2,TRBV28,NA,CASSPSGLAVYNEQFF,TGTGCCAGCAGCCCCTCGGGTCTAGCGGTTTACAATGAGCAGTTCTTC
TRBJ1-5,NA,TRBV24-1,NA,CATSDVHRAVSNQPQHF,TGTGCCACCAGTGATGTGCACAGGGCAGTAAGCAATCAGCCCCAGCATTTT
TRBJ1-4,TRBD1,TRBV30,many,CAWSGDRVDEKLFF,TGTGCCTGGAGTGGGGACAGGGTGGATGAAAAACTGTTTTTT